The text below deals with one TCR beta chain. Its cognate antigen is unknown. The sample comes from a study of vaccination effects on CD4 cells after COVID-19. Before sequencing, viral peptide pools were used by the ViraFEST assay to expand antigen-specific CD4+ T cells. Culturing for 10 to 11 days preceded CD4+ T cell isolation. Absence of prior SARS-CoV-2 infection characterized the vaccine recipients, who showed negative nucleocapsid antibodies. Here immunoSEQ multiplex PCR was the method, and the copy in TCRdb shows in-frame clones only, minus some. The sample contains roughly 42,000 clones, around 77% of which appear only once. The CDR3 runs 14 residues. The germline CDR1 and CDR2 sequences are ENHRY and SYGVKD. The V gene lost 6 bases and the J gene lost 6 bases, with 14 bases spanning the gap.

This chain connects TRBV10-3 to TRBJ2-2; either TRBD1 or TRBD2 may supply D (5 bases each). Source: CD4+ T cells from PBMCs cultured with HCoV-NL63 spike peptides, taken before COVID-19 vaccination. The TCR comes from a human donor who received a COVID-19 vaccine. Here the CDR3 reads CAISPPRGAGELFF. The CDR3 DNA reads TGTGCCATCAGCCCGCCCCGAGGGGCCGGGGAGCTGTTTTTT.